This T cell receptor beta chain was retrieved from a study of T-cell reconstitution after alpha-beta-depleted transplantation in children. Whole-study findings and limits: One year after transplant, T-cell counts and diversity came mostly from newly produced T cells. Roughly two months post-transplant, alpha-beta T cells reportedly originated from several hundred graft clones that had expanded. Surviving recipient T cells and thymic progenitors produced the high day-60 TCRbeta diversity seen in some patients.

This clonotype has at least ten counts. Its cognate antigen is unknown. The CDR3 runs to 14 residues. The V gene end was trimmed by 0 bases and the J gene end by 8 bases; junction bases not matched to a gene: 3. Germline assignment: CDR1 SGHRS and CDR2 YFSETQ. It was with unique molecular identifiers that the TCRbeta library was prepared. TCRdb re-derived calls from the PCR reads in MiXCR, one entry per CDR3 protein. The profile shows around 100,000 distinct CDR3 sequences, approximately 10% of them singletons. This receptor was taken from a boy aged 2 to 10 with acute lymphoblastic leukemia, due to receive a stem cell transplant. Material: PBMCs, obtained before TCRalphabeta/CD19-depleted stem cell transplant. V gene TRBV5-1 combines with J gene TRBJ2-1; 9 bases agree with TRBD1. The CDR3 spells CASSLARTGDEQFF. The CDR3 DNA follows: TGCGCCAGCAGCTTGGCCCGGACAGGGGATGAGCAGTTCTTC.